This TCR beta chain was identified in a study of spatial heterogeneity in lung cancer. Many counts were recorded for this clonotype. This sample's time point: blood at routine non-recurrence follow-up after resection. Looked up from germline, CDR1 is LNHNV and CDR2 is YYDKDF (reference sequence). V was cut by 0 bases and J by 1 base, with 3 bases left in between. The CDR3 length is 13 residues. Via MiXCR, TCRdb re-called the 5' RACE reads, giving one row per CDR3 protein. The table has about 47,000 distinct CDR3 sequences, 10% to 15% seen once. The chain recombines TRBV15 with TRBJ1-1, with D unresolved. The source of this sequence is a male donor with early-stage non-small cell lung cancer. The source was PBMCs, collected at follow-up. The DNA of the CDR3 is TGTGCCACCAGCAGAGATCCGAACACTGAAGCTTTCTTT. It yields the protein CATSRDPNTEAFF.